The 32 T cell receptor beta chains below come from one sample, sequenced in a study of blood T cell repertoires in COVID-19. Sequenced by immunoSEQ multiplex PCR; TCRdb stores in-frame clones only, minus some. The sample consists of some 220,000 clones, over 75% of them appearing once. The sample consisted of peripheral blood. These receptors originate from a human donor in a cohort sampled during active COVID-19.

Here the CDR3 reads CASSDGQARGTEAFF. The CDR3, as DNA: TGCGCCAGCAGCGACGGACAGGCGAGGGGCACTGAAGCTTTCTTT. V is TRBV5-1 and J is TRBJ1-1, with TRBD1 matching over 7 bases. The CDR3 extends over 15 amino acids. Trimming cost V 4 bases and J 4 bases; bases outside gene matches: 10. Germline values: CDR1 SGHRS, CDR2 YFSETQ.

CDR3 DNA: TGTGCCAGTACGGGGGACAGGGGATTCTATGGCTACACCTTC. Translating gives CASTGDRGFYGYTF. The chain couples TRBV19 to TRBJ1-2, with 10 bases that match TRBD1. Germline CDR1 LNHDA, CDR2 SQIVND (reference sequence). CDR3 length: 14 residues. V lost 7 bases to trimming and J lost 4 bases; unmatched junction nucleotides: 6.

This clone was recorded only once. The J gene is TRBJ2-1, the V gene TRBV3-1 (or the pseudogene TRBV3-2); 16 nucleotides line up with TRBD2. Germline-derived CDR1 and CDR2 are LGHDT and YNNKEL (reference sequence). This CDR3 comprises 18 residues. Germline trimming cut 4 bases from V and 6 bases from J; bases unmatched to any gene: 9. CDR3 protein: CASSPGLAGGYLRNEQFF. The CDR3 coding sequence is TGTGCCAGCAGCCCGGGACTAGCGGGAGGGTACCTGCGCAATGAGCAGTTCTTC.

The chain recombines TRBV5-1 with TRBJ1-1; a possible D gene is TRBD1 (5 bases). The CDR3 runs 13 residues. V dropped 0 bases and J dropped 7 bases, with 10 bases sitting between them. From germline, CDR1 is SGHRS and CDR2 YFSETQ. This CDR3 is CASSLVGGDEAFF. CDR3 nucleotides: TGCGCCAGCAGCTTGGTGGGAGGGGATGAAGCTTTCTTT.

The chain uses TRBV18 and TRBJ2-1, with D possibly matching TRBD2 (5 bases). Germline V lookup: CDR1 KGHSH, CDR2 LQKENI. The CDR3 has 15 residues. With 4 bases removed from V and 2 bases from J, the gap between germline ends came to 12 bases. This CDR3 is CASSLTSGTYNEQFF. CDR3 coding DNA: TGTGCCAGCTCACTTACGTCCGGGACCTACAATGAGCAGTTCTTC.

Of note for this clone: Other DNA sequences of this sample code for an identical CDR3. The rearrangement uses TRBV5-1 and TRBJ1-1, with a possible D match to TRBD1 (6 bases). Germline CDR1 is SGHRS and CDR2 is YFSETQ. The V and J ends lost 3 bases and 5 bases respectively, with 11 bases between them. The CDR3 totals 13 residues. The CDR3 reads CASSSQGNTEAFF. CDR3 bases: TGCGCCAGCAGCTCACAGGGTAATACTGAAGCTTTCTTT.

V and J are TRBV3-1 (or the pseudogene TRBV3-2) and TRBJ1-4; D possibly corresponds to TRBD1 (5 bases). Germline V lookup: CDR1 LGHDT, CDR2 YNNKEL (reference sequence). V lost 3 bases and J 5 bases, leaving 10 bases between the germline ends. The CDR3 consists of 14 residues. The CDR3 DNA follows: TGTGCCAGCAGCCAGGAGACAGTCAATGAAAAACTGTTTTTT. It specifies CASSQETVNEKLFF.

The rearrangement joins TRBV5-1 to TRBJ1-6; D is uncertain. The CDR3 has 15 residues. The germline V gene has CDR1 SGHRS and CDR2 YFSETQ. The germline V and J ends were trimmed by 0 bases and 5 bases, with 9 bases remaining between them. The CDR3 sequence: CASSLGSADNSPLHF. The CDR3 coding sequence is TGCGCCAGCAGCTTGGGGTCAGCGGATAATTCACCCCTCCACTTT.

This rearrangement joins TRBV5-1 to TRBJ2-2, with D uncertain. The V end lost 2 bases, the J end lost 5 bases, and 7 bases lay between the germline ends. The CDR3 is 13 residues long. Germline V gives CDR1 SGHRS, CDR2 YFSETQ. CDR3 sequence reads: CASSFGITGELFF. DNA for the CDR3: TGCGCCAGCAGCTTTGGCATAACCGGGGAGCTGTTTTTT.

The V and J genes are TRBV5-1 and TRBJ1-2; D is unresolved. Germline CDR1 and CDR2: SGHRS and YFSETQ. The V gene lost 2 bases and the J gene lost 3 bases, with 17 bases spanning the gap. The CDR3 is made up of 16 amino acids. CDR3 region: CASSFSGITSDYGYTF. DNA for the CDR3: TGCGCCAGCAGCTTTTCAGGCATTACGAGTGACTATGGCTACACCTTC.

In its sample, this clone was seen a few times. The DNA for the CDR3 is TGTGCCACCAGTGATTTTGCCCGGGACAGCTCCTACAATGAGCAGTTCTTC. As protein: CATSDFARDSSYNEQFF. The chain has TRBV24-1 and TRBJ2-1, with 7 bases that match TRBD1. Germline-derived CDR1 and CDR2 are KGHDR and SFDVKD. The CDR3 runs to 17 residues. After removal of 1 base from V and 0 bases from J, the junction contained 5 bases not matched to a gene.

This CDR3 is CASSAIGVSGTGNADTQYF. The CDR3 nucleotides are TGTGCCAGCAGCGCCATAGGGGTTTCCGGGACTGGGAATGCAGATACGCAGTATTTT. V and J are TRBV9 and TRBJ2-3; possibly TRBD2 for D (6 bases). Germline V gene sequence: CDR1 SGDLS, CDR2 YYNGEE. This CDR3 has 19 residues. Trimming removed 3 bases at V and 4 bases at J, with 27 bases between.

This rearrangement joins TRBV6-5 to TRBJ2-7; 7 bases fit TRBD2. Unmatched junction bases numbered 8, after V lost 2 bases and J lost 4 bases. The CDR3 has 15 residues. Germline V lookup: CDR1 MNHEY, CDR2 SVGAGI. CDR3 protein: CASSYRASGRYEQYF. The CDR3 region has the DNA TGTGCCAGCAGTTACAGGGCTAGCGGTCGGTACGAGCAGTACTTC.

The CDR3 DNA reads TGTGCCAGCAGCCCTGTCGGGACAGGGTACTCACCCCTCCACTTT. It specifies CASSPVGTGYSPLHF. The chain recombines TRBV3-1 (or the pseudogene TRBV3-2) with TRBJ1-6; 9 bases are a match to TRBD1. This CDR3 is 15 amino acids long. Germline lookup yields CDR1 LGHDT and CDR2 YNNKEL (reference sequence). V dropped 4 bases and J dropped 10; count of bases not matched to a gene: 8.

The chain links TRBV27 to TRBJ2-6; D is unclear. Trimming removed 0 bases from V and 4 bases from J, with 10 bases in between. This CDR3 comprises 16 residues. CDR1 MNHEY and CDR2 SMNVEV come from the germline V gene (reference sequence). CDR3 amino acids: CASSLSWASGANVLTF. Here the CDR3 DNA reads TGTGCCAGCAGTTTATCGTGGGCTTCCGGGGCCAACGTCCTGACTTTC.

This rearrangement joins TRBV2 to TRBJ1-6; D is ambiguous. V gave up 5 bases and J gave up 0 bases, with 8 bases separating them. This CDR3 region has 15 residues. Germline assignment: CDR1 SNHLY and CDR2 FYNNEI. CDR3 in amino acids: CASSYSNSYNSPLHF. The CDR3 nucleotides read TGTGCCAGCAGTTACAGTAACTCCTATAATTCACCCCTCCACTTT.

V is TRBV7-9 and J is TRBJ1-4; perhaps TRBD1 as D (5 bases). The V gene lost 5 bases and the J gene lost 10 bases, with 14 bases spanning the gap. This CDR3 has 13 amino acids. CDR1 SEHNR and CDR2 FQNEAQ come from the germline V gene (reference sequence). The CDR3 DNA reads TGTGCCAGCAGCCGAGACAGCTCGGCAAAACTGTTTTTT. Its translation is CASSRDSSAKLFF. The complete variable domain, with remaining parts taken from reference TRBV7-9 and TRBJ1-4, reads DTGVSQNPRHKITKRGQNVTFRCDPISEHNRLYWYRQTLGQGPEFLTYFQNEAQLEKSRLLSDRFSAERPKGSFSTLEIQRTEQGDSAMYLCASSRDSSAKLFFGSGTQLSVL.

As DNA, the CDR3 is TGTGCCAGCAGCTTAAACCTCAGGACAGGGGCAATTGAAGCTTTCTTT. Protein product: CASSLNLRTGAIEAFF. V and J are TRBV5-4 and TRBJ1-1, with TRBD1 matching over 9 bases. This CDR3 region has 16 residues. The V and J ends lost 2 bases and 7 bases, in that order; junction bases with no gene match: 12. Germline V gene data show CDR1 as SGHNT and CDR2 as YYREEE (reference sequence).

In DNA form, the CDR3 reads TGTGCCAGCAGCCCATGGACAGGGGACTACAATGAGCAGTTCTTC. This encodes CASSPWTGDYNEQFF. The chain recombines TRBV11-2 with TRBJ2-1; 9 bases align to TRBD1. V was pared by 5 bases and J by 3 bases, with 5 bases of the junction left unmatched. The CDR3 runs to 15 residues. Germline V gene lookup returns CDR1 SGHAT and CDR2 FQNNGV. The whole variable domain, remainder taken from reference TRBV11-2 and TRBJ2-1, is EAGVAQSPRYKIIEKRQSVAFWCNPISGHATLYWYQQILGQGPKLLIQFQNNGVVDDSQLPKDRFSAERLKGVDSTLKIQPAKLEDSAVYLCASSPWTGDYNEQFFGPGTRLTVL.

This chain links TRBV4-3 with TRBJ1-2; D perhaps matches TRBD1 (5 bases). Germline CDR1 LGHNA, CDR2 YSLEER. The V end lost 3 bases, the J end lost 2 bases, and 10 bases lay between the germline ends. The CDR3 runs 14 residues. CDR3 region: CASSQTTENYGYTF. The CDR3 bases are TGCGCCAGCAGCCAGACGACAGAGAACTATGGCTACACCTTC.

V and J are TRBV5-8 and TRBJ1-1; tentatively, D is TRBD1 (6 bases). The germline V and J ends were trimmed by 1 base and 1 base, with 14 bases remaining between them. The V gene's germline CDR1 is SGHTS and CDR2 YDEGEE. CDR3 length: 16 amino acids. The CDR3 region has the DNA TGTGCCAGCAGCTTGTATTGGGGGGGCGAGAACACTGAAGCTTTCTTT. It encodes CASSLYWGGENTEAFF.

This clone was counted once. The chain couples TRBV7-2 to TRBJ2-3; TRBD2 agrees at 8 bases. The CDR3 consists of 15 residues. The V gene end was trimmed by 5 bases and the J gene end by 2 bases; junction bases not matched to a gene: 6. Germline-derived CDR1 and CDR2 are SGHTA and FQGNSA. The CDR3: CASSRNSGNTDTQYF. The CDR3 coding sequence is TGTGCCAGCAGCAGAAATAGCGGGAACACAGATACGCAGTATTTT.

V gene TRBV7-9 combines with J gene TRBJ2-1, with 7 bases matching TRBD2. The CDR3 runs 12 residues. V was clipped by 8 bases and J by 3 bases; unmatched bases: 1. The germline V gene encodes CDR1 SEHNR and CDR2 FQNEAQ (reference sequence). CDR3 loop: CASGGGYNEQFF. Here the CDR3 DNA reads TGTGCCAGCGGCGGGGGCTACAATGAGCAGTTCTTC.

This clone was counted only a few times. The genes are TRBV27 and TRBJ2-7; D is ambiguous. V was pared by 2 bases and J by 4 bases, with 9 bases between. The germline V gene has CDR1 MNHEY and CDR2 SMNVEV (reference sequence). The CDR3 has 13 amino acids. The CDR3 DNA sequence: TGTGCCAGCAGTTTACGGAGTCGATACGAGCAGTACTTC. Translated: CASSLRSRYEQYF.

The CDR3 spells CASSVGGGTPEAFF. Written as DNA, the CDR3 is TGTGCCAGCAGCGTAGGGGGGGGGACCCCCGAAGCTTTCTTT. V is TRBV9 and J is TRBJ1-1; a weak D match, TRBD1 (5 bases). The ends were cut back, 0 bases at V and 8 bases at J, with 14 bases in the middle. Germline-derived CDR1 and CDR2 are SGDLS and YYNGEE. The CDR3 length is 14 residues.

The chain carries TRBV28 and TRBJ2-1, with 9 bases aligning to TRBD1. The germline CDR1 and CDR2 sequences are MDHEN and SYDVKM. This CDR3 has 15 amino acids. V lost 5 bases to trimming and J lost 6 bases; unmatched junction nucleotides: 8. As DNA, the CDR3 is TGTGCCAGCAGTCTGACAGGGGGTCTCAGCAATGAGCAGTTCTTC. It specifies CASSLTGGLSNEQFF.

The V gene is TRBV9, the J gene TRBJ2-7; perhaps TRBD2 as D (7 bases). The CDR3 contains 15 residues. V was cut by 4 bases and J by 7 bases, with 21 bases left in between. Germline V gene lookup returns CDR1 SGDLS and CDR2 YYNGEE. The CDR3, as DNA: TGTGCCAGCAGCCAGGAATGGGGGGGCATTACGGAGCAGTACTTC. Amino acids: CASSQEWGGITEQYF.

This clone was recorded many times. This chain connects TRBV6-1 to TRBJ1-5; D is ambiguous. V shed 4 bases and J shed 0 bases, with 13 bases lying between them. Per the germline V gene, CDR1 is MNHNS and CDR2 is SASEGT. The CDR3 has 16 residues. The CDR3 sequence is CASSGVGGNSNQPQHF. CDR3 sequence (DNA): TGTGCCAGCAGTGGAGTGGGAGGGAATAGCAATCAGCCCCAGCATTTT.

The V and J genes are TRBV15 and TRBJ2-3; 8 bases agree with TRBD1. Germline V CDR1 and CDR2: LNHNV, YYDKDF (reference sequence). The CDR3 is made up of 13 amino acids. With V trimmed by 3 bases and J by 7 bases, 3 bases remained unmatched. This chain's CDR3 is CATSSDRGYTQYF. The CDR3 coding sequence is TGTGCCACCAGCAGTGACAGGGGTTATACGCAGTATTTT.

The chain couples TRBV27 to TRBJ2-1; 7 bases agree with TRBD2. CDR1 is MNHEY, CDR2 SMNVEV, per germline (reference sequence). The CDR3 is 16 amino acids. J gave up 5 bases and V 6 bases, and 13 bases lay outside the gene matches. The CDR3: CASRFTDTGGNNEQFF. CDR3 DNA sequence: TGTGCCAGCAGATTCACCGACACGGGGGGTAACAATGAGCAGTTCTTC.

The V and J genes are TRBV20-1 and TRBJ2-2; D possibly uses TRBD1 or TRBD2 (5 bases each). V was pared by 3 bases and J by 4 bases, with 12 bases between. The length of the CDR3 is 14 residues. The V gene's germline CDR1 is DFQATT and CDR2 SNEGSKA (reference sequence). The CDR3 loop is CSASEGPGTGELFF. In nucleotides, the CDR3 is TGCAGTGCTAGTGAGGGGCCCGGCACCGGGGAGCTGTTTTTT.

The chain carries TRBV19 and TRBJ1-2; D is undetermined. Germline CDR1 reads LNHDA; CDR2 reads SQIVND (reference sequence). The CDR3 covers 14 residues. V lost 7 bases to trimming and J lost 4 bases, with 16 bases between them. The CDR3 reads CASTQEEGAYGYTF. CDR3 sequence (DNA): TGTGCCAGTACCCAGGAAGAGGGTGCCTATGGCTACACCTTC. The entire variable domain, with the rest obtained from reference TRBV19 and TRBJ1-2, is as follows: DGGITQSPKYLFRKEGQNVTLSCEQNLNHDAMYWYRQDPGQGLRLIYYSQIVNDFQKGDIAEGYSVSREKKESFPLTVTSAQKNPTAFYLCASTQEEGAYGYTFGSGTRLTVV.